This record concerns one T cell receptor (beta chain) sequence. This entry comes from a study of shared clonotypes between healthy human individuals. V lost 2 bases and J lost 0; bases outside the gene matches: 13. CDR1 is MNHNS, CDR2 SASEGT, per germline. This CDR3 contains 18 residues. The assay was immunoSEQ multiplex PCR, and TCRdb's table has in-frame clones only and misses some. The sample holds 2 million to 3 million clones, 93% seen once. This TCR was sampled from a man aged 18 to 29 in good health. Some clones in this sample may be carry-over from other donors' samples. The chain has TRBV6-1 and TRBJ2-7, with 7 bases fitting TRBD1. The specimen sequenced was naive CD4+ T cells from PBMCs. The sample's subset: CD45RA+ positively selected. The CDR3, as DNA: TGTGCCAGCAGTGAACCAACAGGGGTCTTTGGGAGCTCCTACGAGCAGTACTTC. Its protein is CASSEPTGVFGSSYEQYF.